The 26 T cell receptor beta chains given below trace back to one sample, sequenced in a study of metastatic and nonmetastatic thyroid tumors. MiXCR re-clonotyped the PCR reads for TCRdb. This table has approximately 38,000 clones, 25% to 30% appearing once. Prior to thyroid surgery, none of the patients had received any treatment. The sequenced sample consisted of blood. These receptors came from a male donor with papillary thyroid cancer or a benign thyroid nodule (not recorded which). Some clones in this sample may be carry-over from other donors' samples.

The chain employs TRBV18 and TRBJ2-7; D call uncertain. Trimming removed 3 bases from V and 4 bases from J, with 10 bases in between. The CDR3 covers 13 residues. Germline values: CDR1 KGHSH, CDR2 LQKENI. The CDR3 DNA is TGTGCCAGCTCACCCCCTGCTGCTTACGAGCAGTACTTC. Translating it yields CASSPPAAYEQYF. Together with reference TRBV18 and TRBJ2-7, the CDR3 gives the full variable domain: NAGVMQNPRHLVRRRGQEARLRCSPMKGHSHVYWYRQLPEEGLKFMVYLQKENIIDESGMPKERFSAEFPKEGPSILRIQQVVRGDSAAYFCASSPPAAYEQYFGPGTRLTVT.

V is TRBV7-3 and J is TRBJ2-3; 10 bases map to TRBD2. The germline V gene encodes CDR1 SGHTA and CDR2 FQGTGA. This CDR3 has 15 residues. V shed 5 bases and J 2 bases; nucleotides not matched to a gene: 4. The CDR3 is CASSNSGRVTDTQYF. DNA for the CDR3: TGTGCCAGCAGCAACAGCGGGAGGGTCACAGATACGCAGTATTTT.

The chain couples TRBV14 to TRBJ2-7; no clear D gene. Trimming removed 0 bases at V and 9 bases at J, with 9 bases between. The length of the CDR3 is 12 residues. CDR1 SGHDN and CDR2 FVKESK come from the germline V gene. The DNA for the CDR3 is TGTGCCAGCAGCCAAGATAACTCGGTGCAGTACTTC. Its protein product is CASSQDNSVQYF.

This clone was counted many times. The gene calls are TRBV18 and TRBJ1-5; the D gene is possibly TRBD1 (6 bases). This CDR3 region has 14 residues. Germline assignment: CDR1 KGHSH and CDR2 LQKENI. V was clipped by 3 bases and J by 5 bases, with 11 bases between them. The CDR3 loop is CASSPIQGDQPQHF. The CDR3 nucleotides are TGTGCCAGCTCACCGATACAGGGAGATCAGCCCCAGCATTTT.

As DNA, the CDR3 is TGCAGTGCTAGAGCAGGGACCGCCGGGGAGCTGTTTTTT. Its translation is CSARAGTAGELFF. The chain carries TRBV20-1 and TRBJ2-2, with D perhaps TRBD1 or TRBD2 (5 bases each). Germline-derived CDR1 and CDR2 are DFQATT and SNEGSKA (reference sequence). This CDR3 is built from 13 residues. V lost 1 base to trimming and J lost 6 bases, with 9 bases between them.

V is TRBV30 and J is TRBJ2-1; D might be TRBD1 or TRBD2, each matching 6 bases. The CDR3 sequence is 11 residues long. Germline CDR1 reads GTSNPN; CDR2 reads SVGIG (reference sequence). Trimming cost V 4 bases and J 8 bases, with 9 bases left between them. In nucleotides, the CDR3 is TGTGCCTGGATGGGGGGCTATGAGCAGTTCTTC. Translation: CAWMGGYEQFF.

This clone was detected a few times. Other DNA sequences of this sample code for an identical CDR3. The chain recombines TRBV6-4 with TRBJ2-3; D is undetermined. The V end lost 8 bases, the J end lost 0 bases, and 15 bases lay between the germline ends. The CDR3 has 15 amino acids. Germline V gene lookup returns CDR1 MRHNA and CDR2 SNTAGT. The CDR3 sequence: CASAYGPASTDTQYF. CDR3 sequence (DNA): TGTGCCAGCGCCTATGGTCCGGCTAGCACAGATACGCAGTATTTT.

This clone was seen repeatedly, ten times or more. The chain carries TRBV20-1 and TRBJ2-5; perhaps D is TRBD1 or TRBD2 (5 bases each). This CDR3 has 13 residues. V lost 6 bases and J 4 bases, leaving 15 bases between the germline ends. CDR1 DFQATT and CDR2 SNEGSKA come from the germline V gene (reference sequence). CDR3 in DNA: TGCAGTGCCAGGATCGTTGGGGGAGAGACCCAGTACTTC. This encodes CSARIVGGETQYF.

This clone was seen at least ten times. V usage is TRBV6-2 or TRBV6-3 and J usage is TRBJ2-2, with a tentative D call TRBD2 (5 bases). With 0 bases removed from V and 6 bases from J, the gap between germline ends came to 17 bases. Germline V lookup: CDR1 MNHEY, CDR2 SVGEGT. The length of the CDR3 is 17 residues. This CDR3 is CASSYSKSGVLAGELFF. For the CDR3, the DNA is TGTGCCAGCAGTTACTCAAAGTCCGGGGTATTGGCCGGGGAGCTGTTTTTT.

DNA of the CDR3: TGCAGTGCTAGACCAAGACAGGGCTCCTACGAGCAGTACTTC. Its translation: CSARPRQGSYEQYF. This chain uses TRBV20-1 with TRBJ2-7; 7 bases are a match to TRBD1. Germline V lookup: CDR1 DFQATT, CDR2 SNEGSKA (reference sequence). V lost 2 bases, J lost 0 bases, and 4 bases stayed unmatched. The CDR3 loop spans 14 amino acids.

V usage is TRBV20-1 and J usage is TRBJ2-2, with D unresolved. CDR3 length equals 16 residues. Germline CDR1 DFQATT, CDR2 SNEGSKA (reference sequence). V dropped 0 bases and J dropped 0 bases, with 11 bases sitting between them. CDR3 sequence reads: CSARDLARPNTGELFF. CDR3 in DNA: TGCAGTGCTAGAGATCTGGCGAGGCCGAACACCGGGGAGCTGTTTTTT.

This clone is classed as medium-sized. This chain connects TRBV28 to TRBJ2-7; D is uncertain. V was cut by 6 bases and J by 0 bases, with 9 bases left in between. Per the germline V gene, CDR1 is MDHEN and CDR2 is SYDVKM. The CDR3 is 13 amino acids. CDR3 amino acids: CASSDLSSYEQYF. The CDR3 DNA sequence: TGTGCCAGCAGCGACCTGAGCTCCTACGAGCAGTACTTC.

This sequence joins TRBV20-1 and TRBJ2-5, with 7 bases that match TRBD1. Losses at the gene ends were 1 base for V and 2 bases for J; bases not matched to a gene: 4. The CDR3 totals 14 residues. Germline lookup yields CDR1 DFQATT and CDR2 SNEGSKA (reference sequence). CDR3: CSARGDSGQETQYF. Written as DNA, the CDR3 is TGCAGTGCTAGAGGGGACAGCGGACAAGAGACCCAGTACTTC.

This clone was detected only a few times. The V and J genes are TRBV7-2 and TRBJ2-7, with D possibly being TRBD1 (5 bases). The CDR3 runs to 14 residues. CDR1 and CDR2 (germline): SGHTA, FQGNSA. V lost 1 base and J lost 3, with 10 bases in between. The CDR3 protein is CASSLEGNYYEQYF. The CDR3 DNA is TGTGCCAGCAGCTTAGAGGGGAATTACTACGAGCAGTACTTC.

The V and J genes are TRBV2 and TRBJ2-1; D is unclear. The CDR3 sequence is 10 residues long. The V gene's germline CDR1 is SNHLY and CDR2 FYNNEI. Trimming cost V 8 bases and J 7 bases, with 6 bases left between them. The CDR3 loop is CASFGNEQFF. The CDR3 DNA sequence: TGTGCCAGCTTCGGGAATGAGCAGTTCTTC.

Here the CDR3 DNA reads TGCAGTGCCCACCTATGGGGGTCCTACGAGCAGTACTTC. This codes for CSAHLWGSYEQYF. The J gene is TRBJ2-7, the V gene TRBV20-1; either TRBD1 or TRBD2 may supply D (5 bases each). Trimming stripped 6 bases from V and 1 base from J, with 13 bases between. Germline V gene sequence: CDR1 DFQATT, CDR2 SNEGSKA (reference sequence). The CDR3 covers 13 residues.

The chain carries TRBV20-1 and TRBJ1-6; D remains ambiguous. With 1 base removed from V and 10 bases from J, the gap between germline ends came to 17 bases. This CDR3 is built from 15 residues. Germline CDR1 and CDR2: DFQATT and SNEGSKA (reference sequence). This chain's CDR3 is CSARVTADSKSPLHF. Written as DNA, the CDR3 is TGCAGTGCTAGAGTTACGGCGGATAGTAAGTCACCCCTCCACTTT.

This clone was picked up a small number of times. This sequence joins TRBV6-2 or TRBV6-3 and TRBJ2-5; D uncertain. Germline loops: CDR1 MNHEY, CDR2 SVGEGT. This CDR3 has 15 residues. V lost 2 bases and J 2 bases, leaving 12 bases between the germline ends. The CDR3 DNA is TGTGCCAGCAGTTACGGAACAGCACAACAAGAGACCCAGTACTTC. This translates into CASSYGTAQQETQYF.

This clone is deemed medium-sized. The genes are TRBV20-1 and TRBJ1-3, with TRBD1 matching 9 bases. The V and J ends lost 0 bases and 10 bases, in that order; junction bases with no gene match: 7. The CDR3 sequence is 14 residues long. Per germline, CDR1 DFQATT and CDR2 SNEGSKA (reference sequence). The CDR3 sequence is CSAREGQGLGTIYF. For the CDR3, the DNA is TGCAGTGCTAGAGAAGGACAGGGGCTCGGAACCATATATTTT.

This clone came up a few times. V gene TRBV15 combines with J gene TRBJ2-7, with D tentatively TRBD2 (5 bases). The CDR3 sequence is 14 residues long. V gave up 5 bases and J gave up 0 bases, with 11 bases separating them. Germline values: CDR1 LNHNV, CDR2 YYDKDF (reference sequence). The CDR3 nucleotides are TGTGCCACCAGCCCCCGGGGAGACTCCTACGAGCAGTACTTC. It translates to CATSPRGDSYEQYF.

The chain couples TRBV20-1 to TRBJ1-5; 7 bases map to TRBD1. The trim removed 0 bases at V and 4 bases at J, leaving 6 bases unmatched. Germline V gene lookup returns CDR1 DFQATT and CDR2 SNEGSKA (reference sequence). This CDR3 spans 15 amino acids. The CDR3 region has the DNA TGCAGTGCTAGAGAAATGGCAGGGGGGAATCAGCCCCAGCATTTT. Its translation: CSAREMAGGNQPQHF.

J is TRBJ2-5 and V is TRBV5-1; 10 nucleotides agree with TRBD2. Germline CDR1 is SGHRS and CDR2 is YFSETQ. V was clipped by 0 bases and J by 0 bases; unmatched bases: 14. This CDR3 has 20 amino acids. The CDR3 is CASSLGRARTSGEYQETQYF. The DNA for the CDR3 is TGCGCCAGCAGCTTGGGGAGGGCTCGTACTAGCGGGGAGTACCAAGAGACCCAGTACTTC.

In its sample, this clone was seen a few times. The rearrangement links TRBV27 to TRBJ1-6; 9 nucleotides line up with TRBD1. The CDR3 spans 14 residues. After removal of 6 bases from V and 6 bases from J, the junction contained 3 bases not matched to a gene. Germline-derived CDR1 and CDR2 are MNHEY and SMNVEV (reference sequence). The CDR3 is CASSWGQGNSPLHF. As DNA, the CDR3 is TGTGCCAGCAGCTGGGGACAGGGTAATTCACCCCTCCACTTT.

In this sample, this clone turned up a few times. The gene calls are TRBV9 and TRBJ1-1; D remains ambiguous. The CDR3 runs to 15 residues. Germline V CDR1 and CDR2: SGDLS, YYNGEE. Trimming shortened V by 0 bases and J by 1 base, and 10 bases separated the two germline ends. This CDR3 is CASSVVSEANTEAFF. The CDR3 nucleotides read TGTGCCAGCAGCGTAGTCTCAGAGGCGAACACTGAAGCTTTCTTT.

V usage is TRBV20-1 and J usage is TRBJ2-1, with 11 nucleotides matching TRBD1. The germline gives CDR1 DFQATT, CDR2 SNEGSKA (reference sequence). The CDR3 is made up of 14 amino acids. With V trimmed by 6 bases and J by 10 bases, 11 bases remained unmatched. This chain's CDR3 is CSAATGTGGQEQFF. The CDR3 DNA sequence: TGCAGTGCCGCAACCGGGACAGGGGGACAAGAGCAGTTCTTC.

The rearrangement uses TRBV20-1 and TRBJ1-1; unclear D gene. This CDR3 is built from 12 residues. V lost 5 bases, J lost 0 bases, and 7 bases lay in between. Germline loops: CDR1 DFQATT, CDR2 SNEGSKA (reference sequence). Here the CDR3 reads CSASRVNTEAFF. CDR3 sequence (DNA): TGCAGTGCTTCCAGAGTGAACACTGAAGCTTTCTTT.